This T cell receptor (beta chain) was sequenced during a study of T-cell memory formation after mild COVID-19. Study information: TCR clusters were largely donor specific.

CDR1 SGDLS and CDR2 YYNGEE come from the germline V gene. This CDR3 comprises 13 residues. The V segment lost 7 bases and the J segment 4 bases; nucleotides outside the gene matches: 4. TCRdb re-derived calls from the 5' RACE reads in MiXCR, one entry per CDR3 protein. There are about 560,000 distinct CDR3 sequences in the sample; around a sixth occur only once, and approximately 8.1% lies in the top ten. Sequencing was performed on PBMCs or a T cell subset sorted from them (not recorded which). The origin of this receptor is an adult woman who had mild COVID-19 (a few samples of this study predate the infection). Cell type and time point are not known. The J gene is TRBJ1-4, the V gene TRBV9; 7 positions match TRBD1. The CDR3 loop reads CASGTAHNEKLFF. The CDR3, as DNA: TGTGCCAGCGGGACAGCTCATAATGAAAAACTGTTTTTT.